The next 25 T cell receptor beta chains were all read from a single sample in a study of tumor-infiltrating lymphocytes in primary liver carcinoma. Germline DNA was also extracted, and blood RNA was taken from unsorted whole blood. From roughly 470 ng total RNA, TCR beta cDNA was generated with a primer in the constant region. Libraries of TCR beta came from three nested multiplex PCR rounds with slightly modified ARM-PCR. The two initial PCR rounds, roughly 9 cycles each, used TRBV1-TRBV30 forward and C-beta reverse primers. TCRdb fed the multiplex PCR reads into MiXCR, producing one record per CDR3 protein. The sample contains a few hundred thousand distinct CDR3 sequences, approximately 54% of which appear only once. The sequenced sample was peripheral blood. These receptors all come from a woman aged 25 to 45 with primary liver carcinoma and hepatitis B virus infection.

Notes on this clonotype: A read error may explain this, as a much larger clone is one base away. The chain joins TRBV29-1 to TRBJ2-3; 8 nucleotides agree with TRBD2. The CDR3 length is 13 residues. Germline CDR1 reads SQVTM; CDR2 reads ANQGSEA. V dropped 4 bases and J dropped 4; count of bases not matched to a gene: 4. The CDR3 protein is CSVGASGSDTQYF. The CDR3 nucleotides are TGCAGCGTTGGCGCTAGCGGGTCAGATACGCAGTATTTT.

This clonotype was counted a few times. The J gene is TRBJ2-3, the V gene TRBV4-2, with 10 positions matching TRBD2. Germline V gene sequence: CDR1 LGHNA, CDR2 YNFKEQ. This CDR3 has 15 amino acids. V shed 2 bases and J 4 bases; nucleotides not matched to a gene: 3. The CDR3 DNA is TGTGCCAGCAGCCAACTAGCGGGAGCAGCAGATACGCAGTATTTT. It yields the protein CASSQLAGAADTQYF.

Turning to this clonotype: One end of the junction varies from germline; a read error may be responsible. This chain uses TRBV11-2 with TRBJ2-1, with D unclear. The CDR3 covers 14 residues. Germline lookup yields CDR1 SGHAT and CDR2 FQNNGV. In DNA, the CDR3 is TGTGCCAGGAGCTTAGTTACTGAAAACAATGAGCAGTTCTTC. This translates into CARSLVTENNEQFF.

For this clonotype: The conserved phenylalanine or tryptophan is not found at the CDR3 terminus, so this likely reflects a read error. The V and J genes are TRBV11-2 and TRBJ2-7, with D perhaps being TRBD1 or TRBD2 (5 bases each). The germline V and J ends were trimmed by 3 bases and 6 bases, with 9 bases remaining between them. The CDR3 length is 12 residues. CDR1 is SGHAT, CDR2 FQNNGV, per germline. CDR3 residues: CASSFTGREQYL. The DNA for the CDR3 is TGTGCCAGCAGCTTTACGGGGCGCGAGCAGTACTTA.

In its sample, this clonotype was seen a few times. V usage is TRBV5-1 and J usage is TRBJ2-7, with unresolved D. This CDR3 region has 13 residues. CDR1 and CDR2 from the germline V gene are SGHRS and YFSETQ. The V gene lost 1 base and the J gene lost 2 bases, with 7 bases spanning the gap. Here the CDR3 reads CASSLKVTYEQYF. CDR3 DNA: TGCGCCAGCAGCTTGAAGGTTACCTACGAGCAGTACTTC.

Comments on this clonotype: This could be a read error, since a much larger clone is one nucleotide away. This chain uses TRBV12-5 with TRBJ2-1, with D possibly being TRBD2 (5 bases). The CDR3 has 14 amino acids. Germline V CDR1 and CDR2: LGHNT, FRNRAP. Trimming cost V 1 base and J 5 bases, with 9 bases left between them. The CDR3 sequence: CASGLAAGNNEQFF. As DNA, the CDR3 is TGTGCTAGTGGTTTGGCGGCCGGGAACAATGAGCAGTTCTTC.

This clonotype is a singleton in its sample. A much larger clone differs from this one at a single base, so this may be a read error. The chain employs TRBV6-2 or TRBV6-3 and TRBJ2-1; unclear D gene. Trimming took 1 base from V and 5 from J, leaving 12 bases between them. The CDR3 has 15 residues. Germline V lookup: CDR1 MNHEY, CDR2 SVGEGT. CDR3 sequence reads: CASSYCDVTDNEQFF. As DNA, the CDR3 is TGTGCCAGCAGTTACTGCGACGTTACCGACAATGAGCAGTTCTTC.

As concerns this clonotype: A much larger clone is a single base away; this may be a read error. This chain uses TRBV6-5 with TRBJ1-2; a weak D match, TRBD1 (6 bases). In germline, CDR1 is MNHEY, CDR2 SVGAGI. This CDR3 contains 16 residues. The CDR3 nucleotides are TGTGCCAGCAGTTACAGGGGGGCAGCACCCAACTATGGCTACAACTTC. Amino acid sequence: CASSYRGAAPNYGYNF.

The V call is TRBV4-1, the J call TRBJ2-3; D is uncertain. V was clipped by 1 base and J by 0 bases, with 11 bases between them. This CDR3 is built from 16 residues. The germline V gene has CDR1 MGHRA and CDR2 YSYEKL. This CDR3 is CASSQALEDSTDTQYF. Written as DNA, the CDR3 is TGCGCCAGCAGCCAAGCCCTCGAGGATAGCACAGATACGCAGTATTTT.

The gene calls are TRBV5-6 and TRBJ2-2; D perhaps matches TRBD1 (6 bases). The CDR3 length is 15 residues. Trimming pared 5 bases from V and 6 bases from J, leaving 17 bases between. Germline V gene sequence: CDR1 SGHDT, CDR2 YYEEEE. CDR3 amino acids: CASRRDRFGSGELFF. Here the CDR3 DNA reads TGTGCCAGCAGACGCGACAGGTTCGGATCCGGGGAGCTGTTTTTT.

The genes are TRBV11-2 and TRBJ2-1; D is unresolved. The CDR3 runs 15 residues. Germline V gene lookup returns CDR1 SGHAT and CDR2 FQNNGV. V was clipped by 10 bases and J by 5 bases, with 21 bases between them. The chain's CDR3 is CANTLGRAGNNEQFF. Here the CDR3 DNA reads TGTGCCAACACCTTAGGAAGGGCCGGAAACAATGAGCAGTTCTTC.

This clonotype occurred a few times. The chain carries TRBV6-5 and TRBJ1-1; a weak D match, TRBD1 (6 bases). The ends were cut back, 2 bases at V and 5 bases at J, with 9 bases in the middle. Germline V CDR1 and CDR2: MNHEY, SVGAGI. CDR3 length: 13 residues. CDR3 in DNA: TGTGCCAGCAGTTACGGAGGGGGAACTGAAGCTTTCTTT. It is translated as CASSYGGGTEAFF.

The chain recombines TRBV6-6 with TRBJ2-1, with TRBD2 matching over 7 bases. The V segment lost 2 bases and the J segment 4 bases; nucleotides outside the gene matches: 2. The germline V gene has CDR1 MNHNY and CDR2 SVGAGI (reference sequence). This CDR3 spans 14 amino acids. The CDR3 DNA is TGTGCCAGCAGTTACAGCGGGGAGTACAATGAGCAGTTCTTC. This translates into CASSYSGEYNEQFF.

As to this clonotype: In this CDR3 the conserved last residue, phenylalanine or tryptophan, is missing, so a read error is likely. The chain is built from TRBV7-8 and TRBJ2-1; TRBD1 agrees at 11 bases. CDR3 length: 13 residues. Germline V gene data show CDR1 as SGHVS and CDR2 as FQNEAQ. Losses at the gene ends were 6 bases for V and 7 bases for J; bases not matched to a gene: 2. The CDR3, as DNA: TGTGCCAGCAGACGGGACAGGGGGAATGAGCAGTTCCTC. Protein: CASRRDRGNEQFL.

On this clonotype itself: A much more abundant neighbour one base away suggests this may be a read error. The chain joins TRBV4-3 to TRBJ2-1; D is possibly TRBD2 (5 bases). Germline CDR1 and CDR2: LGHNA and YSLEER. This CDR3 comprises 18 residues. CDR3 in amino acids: CASNQGLARTSSYNEQFF. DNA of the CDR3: TGCGCCAGCAACCAAGGACTGGCTAGAACGAGCTCCTACAATGAGCAGTTCTTC.

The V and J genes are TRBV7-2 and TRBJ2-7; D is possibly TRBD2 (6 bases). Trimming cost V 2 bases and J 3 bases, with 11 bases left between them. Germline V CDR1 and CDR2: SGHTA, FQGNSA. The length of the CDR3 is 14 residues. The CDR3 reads CASSLMMGGYEQYF. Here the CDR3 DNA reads TGTGCCAGCAGCTTAATGATGGGAGGCTACGAGCAGTACTTC.

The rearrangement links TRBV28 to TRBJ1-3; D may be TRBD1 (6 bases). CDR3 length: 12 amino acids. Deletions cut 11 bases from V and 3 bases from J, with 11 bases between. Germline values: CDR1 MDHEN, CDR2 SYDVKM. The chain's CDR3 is CAVRGNGNTIYF. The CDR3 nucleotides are TGTGCCGTGAGGGGGAATGGAAACACCATATATTTT. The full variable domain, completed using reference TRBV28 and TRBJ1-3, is DVKVTQSSRYLVKRTGEKVFLECVQDMDHENMFWYRQDPGLGLRLIYFSYDVKMKEKGDIPEGYSVSREKKERFSLILESASTNQTSMYLCAVRGNGNTIYFGEGSWLTVV.

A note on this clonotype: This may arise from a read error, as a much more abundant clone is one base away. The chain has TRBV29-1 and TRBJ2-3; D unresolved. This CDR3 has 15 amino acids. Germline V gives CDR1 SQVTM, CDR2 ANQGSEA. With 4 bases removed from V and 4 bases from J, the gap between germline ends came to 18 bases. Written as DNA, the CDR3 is TGCAGCGTTGTCTTAACGGGTTTAAGCGCAGATACGCAGTATTTT. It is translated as CSVVLTGLSADTQYF.

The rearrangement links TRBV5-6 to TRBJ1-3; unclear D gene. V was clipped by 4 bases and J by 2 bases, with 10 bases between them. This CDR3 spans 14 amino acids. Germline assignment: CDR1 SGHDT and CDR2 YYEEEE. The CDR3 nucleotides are TGTGCCAGCAGCCCCAGACGGGCTGGAAACACCATATATTTT. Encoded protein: CASSPRRAGNTIYF.

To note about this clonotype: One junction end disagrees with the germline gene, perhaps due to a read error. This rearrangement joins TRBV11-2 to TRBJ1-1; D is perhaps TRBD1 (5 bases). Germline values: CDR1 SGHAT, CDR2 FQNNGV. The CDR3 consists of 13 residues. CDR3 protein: CPSSSRGGTEAFF. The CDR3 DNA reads TGTCCCAGCAGCTCTCGGGGGGGCACTGAAGCTTTCTTT. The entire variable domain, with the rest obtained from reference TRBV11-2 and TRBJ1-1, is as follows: EAGVAQSPRYKIIEKRQSVAFWCNPISGHATLYWYQQILGQGPKLLIQFQNNGVVDDSQLPKDRFSAERLKGVDSTLKIQPAKLEDSAVYLCPSSSRGGTEAFFGQGTRLTVV.

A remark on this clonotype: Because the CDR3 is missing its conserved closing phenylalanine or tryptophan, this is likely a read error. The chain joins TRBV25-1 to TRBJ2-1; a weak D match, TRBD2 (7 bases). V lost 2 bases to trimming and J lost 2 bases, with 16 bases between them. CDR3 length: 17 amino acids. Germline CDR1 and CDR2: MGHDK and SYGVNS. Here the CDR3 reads CASSEPGATSPYNEQFS. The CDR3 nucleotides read TGTGCCAGCAGTGAACCGGGGGCGACTAGCCCCTACAATGAGCAGTTCTCC.

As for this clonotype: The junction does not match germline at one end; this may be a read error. The DNA for the CDR3 is TGTGACAGCAGCTCTGGGACCCCGAGGGAGACCCAGTACTTC. This encodes CDSSSGTPRETQYF. The V gene is TRBV11-2, the J gene TRBJ2-5; D is tentatively TRBD1 or TRBD2 (5 bases each). Per germline, CDR1 SGHAT and CDR2 FQNNGV. The CDR3 totals 14 residues.

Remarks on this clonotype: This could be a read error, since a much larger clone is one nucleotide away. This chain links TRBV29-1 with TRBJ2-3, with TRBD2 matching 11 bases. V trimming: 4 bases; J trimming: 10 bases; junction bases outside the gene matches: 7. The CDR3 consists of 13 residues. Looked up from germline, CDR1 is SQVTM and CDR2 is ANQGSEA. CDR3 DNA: TGCAGCGTTGTATTAGCGGGGGGGAATGCGCAGTATTTT. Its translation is CSVVLAGGNAQYF.

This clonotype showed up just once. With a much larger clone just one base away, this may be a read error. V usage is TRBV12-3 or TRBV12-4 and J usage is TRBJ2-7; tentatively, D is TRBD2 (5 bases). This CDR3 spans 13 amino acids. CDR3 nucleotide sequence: TGTACCAGCAGCCTCGGGAAGGCCTACGAGCAGTACTTC. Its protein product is CTSSLGKAYEQYF.

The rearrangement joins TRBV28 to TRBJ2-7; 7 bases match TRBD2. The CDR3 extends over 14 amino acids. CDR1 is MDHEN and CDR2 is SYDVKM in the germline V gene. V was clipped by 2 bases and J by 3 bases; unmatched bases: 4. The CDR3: CASSLREALYEQYF. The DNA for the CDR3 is TGTGCCAGCAGTTTACGGGAGGCCCTCTACGAGCAGTACTTC.